The clone carrying this T cell receptor (beta chain) was seen at least ten times. This specimen comes from a study of Graves' ophthalmopathy and Graves' hyperthyroidism. Study-level background: Researchers obtained peripheral blood at initial diagnosis, before any treatment had begun.

Beta-chain TCR CDR3 regions were amplified from RNA transcripts. RT-PCR with HTBI primers came first, then second-round multiplex PCR. In TCRdb, the multiplex PCR reads were re-called with MiXCR into one record per CDR3 protein. Here the sample spans fewer than 250,000 distinct CDR3 sequences, less than 30% being singletons. CDR1 is SGHAT, CDR2 FQNNGV, per germline. With 0 bases removed from V and 6 bases from J, the gap between germline ends came to 6 bases. The CDR3 has 13 amino acids. Moderately to severely active ophthalmopathy under 3 months, CAS at least 3, NOSPECS at least 4. As diagnostic evidence, clinical symptoms, serum thyroxine, TRAb, thyroid ultrasound and orbital computed tomography were relied upon. PBMCs originated in roughly 11 ml of fresh peripheral blood.

The TCR was taken from a man aged 45 to 65 with Graves' ophthalmopathy. The chain couples TRBV11-2 to TRBJ2-4; unclear D gene. Sequenced: peripheral blood. In nucleotides, the CDR3 is TGTGCCAGCAGCTTAGAACAGTTAAACATTCAGTACTTC. This translates into CASSLEQLNIQYF.